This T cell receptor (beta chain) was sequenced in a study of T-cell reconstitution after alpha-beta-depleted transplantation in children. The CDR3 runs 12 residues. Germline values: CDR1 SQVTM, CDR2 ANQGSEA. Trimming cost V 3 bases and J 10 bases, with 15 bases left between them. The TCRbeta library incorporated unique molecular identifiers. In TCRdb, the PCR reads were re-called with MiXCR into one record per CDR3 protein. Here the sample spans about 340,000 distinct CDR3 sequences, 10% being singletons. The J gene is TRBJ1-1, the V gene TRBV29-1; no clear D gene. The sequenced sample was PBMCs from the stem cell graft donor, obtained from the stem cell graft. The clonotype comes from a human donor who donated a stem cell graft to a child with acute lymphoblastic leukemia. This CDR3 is CSVEIGALVAFF. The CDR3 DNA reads TGCAGCGTTGAGATCGGCGCTTTGGTAGCTTTCTTT.